This T cell receptor beta chain was identified in a study of human thymus T cells. Per the germline V gene, CDR1 is SGDLS and CDR2 is YYNGEE. CDR3 length: 14 residues. The V gene lost 4 bases and the J gene lost 2 bases, with 13 bases spanning the gap. Notes on the study in general: Gene usage (both V and J) appeared biased in thymic and blood repertoires.

Method: immunoSEQ multiplex PCR; TCRdb's copy keeps in-frame clones and lacks some. The sample shows about 46,000 clones, 95% of them seen only once. Worth noting for this clone: Its antigen is undetermined.

Each of the donors was a healthy Finnish infant who was undergoing open corrective cardiac surgery for congenital heart defects. Sequenced: blood. The rearrangement uses TRBV9 and TRBJ2-7; a weak D match, TRBD1 (6 bases). The receptor was isolated from a girl less than two years old with a congenital heart defect but otherwise immunologically healthy. This CDR3 is CASSNTGWPYEQYF. The CDR3 nucleotides read TGTGCCAGCAGCAATACAGGGTGGCCCTACGAGCAGTACTTC.